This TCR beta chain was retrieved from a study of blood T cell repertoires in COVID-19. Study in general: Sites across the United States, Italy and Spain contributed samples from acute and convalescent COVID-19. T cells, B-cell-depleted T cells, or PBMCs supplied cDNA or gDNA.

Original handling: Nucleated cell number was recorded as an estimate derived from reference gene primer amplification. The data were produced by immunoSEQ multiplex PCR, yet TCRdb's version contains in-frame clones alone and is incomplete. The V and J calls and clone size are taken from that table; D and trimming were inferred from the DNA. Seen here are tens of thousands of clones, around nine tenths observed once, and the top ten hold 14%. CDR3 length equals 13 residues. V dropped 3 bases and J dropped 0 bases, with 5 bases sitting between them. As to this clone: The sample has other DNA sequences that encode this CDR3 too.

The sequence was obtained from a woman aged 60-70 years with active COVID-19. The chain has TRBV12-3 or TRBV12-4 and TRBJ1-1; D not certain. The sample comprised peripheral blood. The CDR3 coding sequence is TGTGCCAGCAGTTTGCGTCTGAACACTGAAGCTTTCTTT. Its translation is CASSLRLNTEAFF.